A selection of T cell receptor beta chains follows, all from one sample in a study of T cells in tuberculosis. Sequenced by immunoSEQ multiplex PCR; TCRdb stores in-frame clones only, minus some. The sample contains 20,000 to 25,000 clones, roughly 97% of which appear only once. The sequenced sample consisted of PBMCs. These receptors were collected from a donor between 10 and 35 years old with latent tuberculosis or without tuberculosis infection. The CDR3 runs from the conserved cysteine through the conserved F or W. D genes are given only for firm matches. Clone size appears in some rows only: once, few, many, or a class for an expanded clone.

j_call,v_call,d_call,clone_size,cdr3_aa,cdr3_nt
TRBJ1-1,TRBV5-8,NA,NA,CASSFGHPNTEAFF,TGTGCCAGCAGCTTCGGACACCCGAACACTGAAGCTTTCTTT
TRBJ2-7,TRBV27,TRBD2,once,CASSSGLAAGREGEQYF,TGTGCCAGCAGTTCGGGACTAGCGGCGGGGAGAGAAGGCGAGCAGTACTTC
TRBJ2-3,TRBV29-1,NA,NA,CSVYTDTQYF,TGCAGCGTCTACACAGATACGCAGTATTTT
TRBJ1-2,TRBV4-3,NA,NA,CASSRETGSNYGYTF,TGCGCCAGCAGCCGAGAAACAGGGTCGAACTATGGCTACACCTTC
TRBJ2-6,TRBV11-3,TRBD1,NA,CASRDRLSGANVLTF,TGTGCCAGCCGGGACAGGCTATCTGGGGCCAACGTCCTGACTTTC
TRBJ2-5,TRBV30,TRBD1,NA,CAWSVGQGPATQYF,TGTGCCTGGAGTGTGGGACAGGGACCGGCGACCCAGTACTTC
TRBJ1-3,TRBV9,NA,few,CASSVGGDISGNTIYF,TGTGCCAGCAGCGTAGGTGGGGACATATCTGGAAACACCATATATTTT
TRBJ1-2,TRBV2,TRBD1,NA,CASRPGTGLFGYTF,TGTGCCAGCCGCCCCGGGACAGGGCTGTTTGGCTACACCTTC
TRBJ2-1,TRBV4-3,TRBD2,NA,CASRERLAGGPSLNEQFF,TGCGCCAGCAGAGAAAGGCTAGCGGGGGGGCCTTCTTTAAATGAGCAGTTCTTC
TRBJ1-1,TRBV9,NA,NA,CASNPHFDGSAEAFF,TGTGCCAGCAACCCACATTTTGACGGGAGCGCTGAAGCTTTCTTT
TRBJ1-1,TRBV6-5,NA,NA,CASSYLGRTEAFF,TGTGCCAGCAGTTATCTCGGGAGGACTGAAGCTTTCTTT
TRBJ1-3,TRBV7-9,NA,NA,CASSLVVTDSGNTIYF,TGTGCCAGCAGCTTAGTTGTAACAGACTCTGGAAACACCATATATTTT
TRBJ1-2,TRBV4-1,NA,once,CASSRDFYGYTF,TGCGCCAGCAGCCGAGACTTCTATGGCTACACCTTC
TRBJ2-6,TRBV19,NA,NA,CASSTGTGRGSGANVLTF,TGTGCCAGTAGTACAGGGACGGGACGGGGGTCTGGGGCCAACGTCCTGACTTTC
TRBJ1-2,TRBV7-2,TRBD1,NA,CASSRDRADGYTF,TGTGCCAGCAGCCGGGACAGGGCAGATGGCTACACCTTC
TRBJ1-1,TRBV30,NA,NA,CAWDNQVNTEAFF,TGTGCCTGGGATAACCAGGTGAACACTGAAGCTTTCTTT
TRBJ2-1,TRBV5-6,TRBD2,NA,CASIPRTQPGLSLNEQFF,TGTGCCAGCATCCCCCGGACCCAACCGGGACTATCGCTCAATGAGCAGTTCTTC
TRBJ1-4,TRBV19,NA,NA,CASSPGQGAFLYEKLFF,TGTGCCAGTAGTCCCGGCCAGGGTGCGTTTCTGTATGAAAAACTGTTTTTT
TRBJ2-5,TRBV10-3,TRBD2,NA,CAIRLAAQETQYF,TGTGCCATCCGACTAGCGGCTCAAGAGACCCAGTACTTC
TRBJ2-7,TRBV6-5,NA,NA,CASSSLPTSYEQYF,TGTGCCAGCAGTTCTCTCCCGACTAGCTACGAGCAGTACTTC
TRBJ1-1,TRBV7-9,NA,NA,CASSFGTRNTEAFF,TGTGCCAGCAGCTTCGGGACACGGAACACTGAAGCTTTCTTT
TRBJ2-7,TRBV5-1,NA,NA,CASSLSSGDSPTNSREQYF,TGCGCCAGCAGCTTGTCCTCCGGGGACTCCCCAACAAATAGTCGGGAGCAGTACTTC
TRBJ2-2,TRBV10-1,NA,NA,CASSLAAGELFF,TGCGCCAGCAGCTTGGCCGCCGGGGAGCTGTTTTTT
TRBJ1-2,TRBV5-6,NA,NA,CASSLDRDNYGYTF,TGTGCCAGCAGCTTGGACAGGGATAACTATGGCTACACCTTC
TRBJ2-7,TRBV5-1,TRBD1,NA,CASSRTDRVGFYEQYF,TGCGCCAGCAGCCGTACAGACAGGGTTGGTTTCTACGAGCAGTACTTC
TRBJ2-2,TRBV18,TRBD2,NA,CASSPLAGPGELFF,TGTGCCAGCTCACCCCTAGCGGGGCCCGGGGAGCTGTTTTTT
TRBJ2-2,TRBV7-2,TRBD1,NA,CASSLATGRNTGELFF,TGTGCCAGCAGCTTAGCGACAGGGCGGAACACCGGGGAGCTGTTTTTT
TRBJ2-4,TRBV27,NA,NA,CASSLSTSGNIQYF,TGTGCCAGCAGTTTATCCACCTCGGGGAACATTCAGTACTTC
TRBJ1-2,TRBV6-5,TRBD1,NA,CASSYDRGIYGYTF,TGTGCCAGCAGTTACGACAGGGGGATCTATGGCTACACCTTC
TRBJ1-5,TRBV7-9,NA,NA,CASSPGETEPQHF,TGTGCCAGCAGCCCAGGGGAGACGGAGCCCCAGCATTTT
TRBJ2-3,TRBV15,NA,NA,CATSRNPGGSTSGDTQYF,TGTGCCACCAGCAGGAACCCGGGGGGCTCTACCTCAGGGGATACGCAGTATTTT
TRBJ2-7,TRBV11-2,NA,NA,CASSPIKLRSYEQYF,TGTGCCAGCAGCCCAATTAAACTCAGGTCCTACGAGCAGTACTTC
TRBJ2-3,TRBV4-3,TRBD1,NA,CASSQHSGRTGPSTDTQYF,TGCGCCAGCAGCCAACATTCCGGCCGGACAGGCCCTAGCACAGATACGCAGTATTTT
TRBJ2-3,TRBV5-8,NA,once,CASSLRVDTQYF,TGTGCCAGCAGCTTGCGGGTGGATACGCAGTATTTT
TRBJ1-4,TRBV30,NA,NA,CAWSAFRESREKLFF,TGTGCCTGGAGCGCCTTCCGGGAAAGCCGGGAAAAACTGTTTTTT
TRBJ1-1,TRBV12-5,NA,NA,CASGKGVLMNTEAFF,TGTGCTAGTGGGAAAGGGGTGTTGATGAACACTGAAGCTTTCTTT
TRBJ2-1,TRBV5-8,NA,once,CASSLFGVPSSYNEQFF,TGTGCCAGCAGCTTGTTCGGGGTCCCGAGCTCCTACAATGAGCAGTTCTTC
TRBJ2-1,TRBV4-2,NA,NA,CASSLLRGIDNEQFF,TGTGCCAGCAGCCTATTGCGCGGGATTGACAATGAGCAGTTCTTC
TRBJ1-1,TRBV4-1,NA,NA,CASSQEVTGNTEAFF,TGCGCCAGCAGCCAAGAAGTCACAGGGAACACTGAAGCTTTCTTT
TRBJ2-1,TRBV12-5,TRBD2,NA,CASGFFLQGLAGNEQFF,TGTGCTAGTGGTTTCTTCCTCCAGGGACTAGCGGGGAATGAGCAGTTCTTC
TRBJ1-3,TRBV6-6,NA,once,CASSYSQVGNTIYF,TGTGCCAGCAGTTACTCGCAGGTGGGAAACACCATATATTTT
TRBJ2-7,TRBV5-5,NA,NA,CASSLVPYEQYF,TGTGCCAGCAGCTTGGTCCCTTACGAGCAGTACTTC
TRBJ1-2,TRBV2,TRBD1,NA,CASGETGTHNYGYTF,TGTGCCAGCGGGGAGACAGGGACCCATAACTATGGCTACACCTTC
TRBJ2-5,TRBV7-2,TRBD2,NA,CASSPVGGGTLETQYF,TGTGCCAGCAGCCCTGTCGGGGGGGGGACTTTAGAGACCCAGTACTTC
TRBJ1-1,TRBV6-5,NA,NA,CASRRTVTEAFF,TGTGCCAGCAGGAGGACAGTCACTGAAGCTTTCTTT